The 2 T cell receptor beta chains below were found in one sample sequenced in a study of blood T cell repertoires in COVID-19. Measured with immunoSEQ multiplex PCR; TCRdb has only the in-frame clones, and not every one. This sample has about 220,000 clones; about 83% occur once, and the top ten carry about 7%. Sequencing was performed on PBMCs or T cells enriched from blood (not recorded which). The receptors shown here come from a woman in her thirties or forties who had recovered from COVID-19.

The sample holds one count of this clone. The J gene is TRBJ2-1, the V gene TRBV7-8; 10 nucleotides align to TRBD1. The CDR3 is 16 residues long. Per germline, CDR1 SGHVS and CDR2 FQNEAQ. Losses at the gene ends were 1 base for V and 9 bases for J; bases not matched to a gene: 9. The CDR3 region is CASSLGGQGGYVEQFF. CDR3 nucleotide sequence: TGTGCCAGCAGCTTAGGAGGACAGGGGGGGTACGTTGAGCAGTTCTTC.

The J gene is TRBJ1-4, the V gene TRBV19; D unresolved. Germline values: CDR1 LNHDA, CDR2 SQIVND (reference sequence). V was shortened by 7 bases and J by 0 bases, with 15 bases between the two germline ends. The CDR3 has 16 residues. This chain's CDR3 is CASTIFSLSTNEKLFF. DNA for the CDR3: TGTGCCAGTACTATCTTCTCTCTTTCAACTAATGAAAAACTGTTTTTT.